This is a list of T cell receptor beta chains from one sample in a study of T cells after yellow fever vaccination. TCRdb processed the 5' RACE reads anew with MiXCR; each CDR3 protein has one entry. The sample lists about 300,000 distinct CDR3 sequences, around 7.3% seen once, with roughly a sixth in the top ten. This material consisted of PBMCs, taken about 41 days after the first yellow fever vaccination. These receptors all come from a man aged 18 to 30 who received the YFV17D yellow fever vaccine. The CDR3 runs from the conserved cysteine through the conserved F or W. The order of the fields is J gene, D gene, V gene, clone size, CDR3 DNA, CDR3 protein. The D gene is left open where the match is weak. Some rows mark clone size as missing; the rest say once, few, many or name a class of expanded clone.

j_gene: TRBJ2-1; d_gene: TRBD2; v_gene: TRBV7-2; abundance: .; CDR3nt: TGTGCCAGCAGCTTTGTGGCTAGCGGAACGGAATATGGTGAGCAGTTCTTC; CDR3aa: CASSFVASGTEYGEQFF
j_gene: TRBJ2-5; d_gene: TRBD2; v_gene: TRBV10-1; abundance: many; CDR3nt: TGCGCCAGCAGTGACGGGGGGAAAGAGACCCAGTACTTC; CDR3aa: CASSDGGKETQYF
j_gene: TRBJ1-1; d_gene: .; v_gene: TRBV29-1; abundance: .; CDR3nt: TGCAGCGGCCCACCCTGGACAATCAACACTGAAGCTTTCTTT; CDR3aa: CSGPPWTINTEAFF
j_gene: TRBJ2-1; d_gene: .; v_gene: TRBV19; abundance: .; CDR3nt: TGTGCCAGTAGTATCTCCAGGACTAACTACAATGAGCAGTTCTTC; CDR3aa: CASSISRTNYNEQFF
j_gene: TRBJ2-3; d_gene: .; v_gene: TRBV9; abundance: few; CDR3nt: TGTGCCAGTGCGCAGGGTGGCACAGATACGCAGTATTTT; CDR3aa: CASAQGGTDTQYF
j_gene: TRBJ1-2; d_gene: .; v_gene: TRBV6-1; abundance: .; CDR3nt: TGTGCCAGCAGCCGAAATGACAGGCACTATGGCTACACCTTC; CDR3aa: CASSRNDRHYGYTF
j_gene: TRBJ2-3; d_gene: .; v_gene: TRBV24-1; abundance: many; CDR3nt: TGTGCAACCAGAGGGGGTAGCACAGATACGCAGTATTTT; CDR3aa: CATRGGSTDTQYF
j_gene: TRBJ2-7; d_gene: .; v_gene: TRBV24-1; abundance: few; CDR3nt: TGTGCCACCACCGAGGGGCCCCCCTACGAGCAGTACTTC; CDR3aa: CATTEGPPYEQYF
j_gene: TRBJ1-2; d_gene: .; v_gene: TRBV5-5; abundance: .; CDR3nt: TGTGCCAGCAGCTTTCTTCCTTTCGATGGCTACACCTTC; CDR3aa: CASSFLPFDGYTF
j_gene: TRBJ2-1; d_gene: .; v_gene: TRBV3-1; abundance: few; CDR3nt: TGTGCCAGCAGCCAAGAATGGGACCGCCTCTACAATGAGCAGTTCTTC; CDR3aa: CASSQEWDRLYNEQFF
j_gene: TRBJ2-5; d_gene: .; v_gene: TRBV7-2; abundance: few; CDR3nt: TGTGCCAGCAGCGTAAGACAGGGAGGGACAGAGACCCAGTACTTC; CDR3aa: CASSVRQGGTETQYF
j_gene: TRBJ1-5; d_gene: TRBD1; v_gene: TRBV12-3/TRBV12-4; abundance: .; CDR3nt: TGTGCCAGCAGGGGACAGTCTAGCCCGGATCAGCCCCAGCATTTT; CDR3aa: CASRGQSSPDQPQHF
j_gene: TRBJ1-2; d_gene: .; v_gene: TRBV6-1; abundance: .; CDR3nt: TGTGCCAGCAAACTCTGGACGACCAACTATGGCTACACCTTC; CDR3aa: CASKLWTTNYGYTF
j_gene: TRBJ1-2; d_gene: TRBD1; v_gene: TRBV5-1; abundance: many; CDR3nt: TGCGCCAGCAGCTTGGGACGGGACAGAACCATGGGGCGCTATGGCTACACCTTC; CDR3aa: CASSLGRDRTMGRYGYTF
j_gene: TRBJ1-2; d_gene: .; v_gene: TRBV9; abundance: many; CDR3nt: TGTGCCAGCAGCGCGGACAGCTCTGTTAACTATGGCTACACCTTC; CDR3aa: CASSADSSVNYGYTF
j_gene: TRBJ2-7; d_gene: TRBD1; v_gene: TRBV11-2; abundance: many; CDR3nt: TGTGCCAGCAGCTTACGACAGGGATGGAGCTCCTACGAGCAGTACTTC; CDR3aa: CASSLRQGWSSYEQYF